The 20 T cell receptor beta chains below come from one sample, sequenced in a study of blood T cell repertoires in COVID-19. Only in-frame clones appear in the TCRdb table, and some are missing; sequencing was by immunoSEQ multiplex PCR. Among some 40,000 clones listed, about nine tenths were seen once. The sequenced sample consisted of peripheral blood. The receptor source for this set is a man between 60 and 75 years old with acute or convalescent COVID-19.

This clone came up once. This chain joins TRBV23-1 and TRBJ1-5; TRBD1 aligns across 8 bases. TRBV23-1 is labeled an ORF, and its function is uncertain. The CDR3 spans 17 residues. V dropped 0 bases and J dropped 11; count of bases not matched to a gene: 15. CDR3 bases: TGCGCCAGCAGTCAATCCCCGAGACAGGGGACCCTGTCGGCCCAGCATTTT. Translation gives CASSQSPRQGTLSAQHF.

The chain couples TRBV5-1 to TRBJ1-2; D unclear. CDR1 is SGHRS and CDR2 is YFSETQ in the germline V gene. V was pared by 4 bases and J by 6 bases, with 16 bases between. This CDR3 comprises 14 residues. CDR3 sequence (DNA): TGCGCCAGCAGCGGGCGGACTGGCCAGGATGGCTACACCTTC. It specifies CASSGRTGQDGYTF.

V usage is TRBV6-1 and J usage is TRBJ2-7, with 8 bases aligning to TRBD1. Germline trimming cut 2 bases from V and 2 bases from J; bases unmatched to any gene: 14. The CDR3 is 18 amino acids. Per the germline V gene, CDR1 is MNHNS and CDR2 is SASEGT. Here the CDR3 DNA reads TGTGCCAGCAGTGAATTAGGAGCAGGGGGCGCCTTCCCCTACGAGCAGTACTTC. Translating it yields CASSELGAGGAFPYEQYF.

V usage is TRBV19 and J usage is TRBJ1-5; D is ambiguous. CDR3 length: 14 amino acids. The V and J ends lost 6 bases and 1 base respectively, with 10 bases between them. CDR1 LNHDA and CDR2 SQIVND come from the germline V gene (reference sequence). CDR3 bases: TGTGCCAGTAGAGCCGGGTTGAGCAATCAGCCCCAGCATTTT. Translation gives CASRAGLSNQPQHF.

The chain joins TRBV7-6 to TRBJ1-5; unclear D gene. Trimming removed 2 bases from V and 7 bases from J, with 9 bases in between. The CDR3 is 13 amino acids. The germline V gene encodes CDR1 SGHVS and CDR2 FNYEAQ. The CDR3 region is CASSLNSGQPQHF. The CDR3, as DNA: TGTGCCAGCAGCTTAAATTCCGGGCAGCCCCAGCATTTT.

The chain joins TRBV2 to TRBJ1-2, with D hard to call. V was trimmed by 3 bases and J by 1 base, leaving 9 bases between them. Germline lookup yields CDR1 SNHLY and CDR2 FYNNEI. The CDR3 is 14 amino acids. CDR3 in DNA: TGTGCCAGCAGTGATCAGGATTTTAACTATGGCTACACCTTC. Its translation is CASSDQDFNYGYTF.

This clone was observed once. The V call is TRBV5-1, the J call TRBJ1-1, with D perhaps matching TRBD1 (5 bases). V shed 2 bases and J shed 6 bases, with 11 bases lying between them. Per the germline V gene, CDR1 is SGHRS and CDR2 is YFSETQ. The CDR3 is 13 amino acids. The CDR3 here is CASSFPGKAEAFF. Here the CDR3 DNA reads TGCGCCAGCAGCTTCCCAGGGAAGGCTGAAGCTTTCTTT.

This clone was picked up one time. This chain uses TRBV28 with TRBJ1-6, with a tentative D call TRBD1 (6 bases). Trimming left V 6 bases short and J 5 bases short, with 14 bases between. Looked up from germline, CDR1 is MDHEN and CDR2 is SYDVKM. The CDR3 totals 15 residues. CDR3 sequence: CASRTGTPHNSPLHF. The DNA of the CDR3 is TGTGCCAGCAGGACTGGGACACCCCATAATTCACCCCTCCACTTT.

The chain is built from TRBV6-5 and TRBJ2-3; tentative D call: TRBD1 (6 bases). From germline, CDR1 is MNHEY and CDR2 SVGAGI. CDR3 length equals 15 residues. Between the trimmed V and J ends, which lost 10 bases and 2 bases, there was a span of 19 bases. The CDR3: CATRSQGVLTDTQYF. CDR3 DNA: TGTGCCACCCGATCACAGGGTGTACTCACAGATACGCAGTATTTT.

The genes are TRBV3-1 (or the pseudogene TRBV3-2) and TRBJ1-3; D remains unclear. Germline V gene sequence: CDR1 LGHDT, CDR2 YNNKEL (reference sequence). The CDR3 has 14 residues. Trimming took off 3 bases at V and 0 bases at J, with 6 bases between the two ends. This chain's CDR3 is CASSQSGSGNTIYF. Written as DNA, the CDR3 is TGTGCCAGCAGCCAGTCCGGCTCTGGAAACACCATATATTTT.

The rearrangement links TRBV5-1 to TRBJ2-1; D is perhaps TRBD1 (5 bases). V was trimmed by 0 bases and J by 6 bases, leaving 13 bases between them. Germline loops: CDR1 SGHRS, CDR2 YFSETQ. The CDR3 spans 15 residues. CDR3 sequence reads: CASSLVGQGGNEQFF. In DNA, the CDR3 is TGCGCCAGCAGCTTGGTCGGGCAGGGCGGCAATGAGCAGTTCTTC.

The chain uses TRBV15 and TRBJ1-1; no firm D call. CDR3 length: 18 amino acids. With 3 bases removed from V and 3 bases from J, the gap between germline ends came to 23 bases. The germline V gene has CDR1 LNHNV and CDR2 YYDKDF (reference sequence). The CDR3 spells CATSSRQFGLQRDTEAFF. The CDR3 DNA follows: TGTGCCACCAGCAGTCGTCAATTTGGCCTACAGAGGGACACTGAAGCTTTCTTT.

This clone was found a few times. The chain combines TRBV27 with TRBJ1-4, with D perhaps matching TRBD1 (5 bases). V dropped 5 bases and J dropped 6 bases, with 10 bases sitting between them. CDR1 and CDR2 from the germline V gene are MNHEY and SMNVEV (reference sequence). The CDR3 is 13 amino acids. The CDR3 here is CASSRTGDEKLFF. Here the CDR3 DNA reads TGTGCCAGCAGTCGCACGGGGGATGAAAAACTGTTTTTT.

The chain uses TRBV21-1 and TRBJ1-5; TRBD1, the table's D call, lacks a check against the DNA. TRBV21-1 is a pseudogene locus. The CDR3 has 19 residues. CDR3 in amino acids: CASSKAGDRVGPYHQPQHF. The CDR3 DNA reads as TGTGCCAGCAGCAAAGCGGGGGACAGGGTAGGACCTTATCATCAGCCCCAGCATTTT.

This chain links TRBV29-1 with TRBJ1-2, with 9 nucleotides matching TRBD1. This CDR3 spans 16 amino acids. CDR1 is SQVTM and CDR2 is ANQGSEA in the germline V gene. The V and J ends lost 4 bases and 6 bases, in that order; junction bases with no gene match: 15. The CDR3 region is CSVGKGTGWMNDGYTF. Here the CDR3 DNA reads TGCAGCGTTGGTAAAGGGACAGGGTGGATGAATGATGGCTACACCTTC. The whole variable domain, remainder taken from reference TRBV29-1 and TRBJ1-2, is SAVISQKPSRDICQRGTSLTIQCQVDSQVTMMFWYRQQPGQSLTLIATANQGSEATYESGFVIDKFPISRPNLTFSTLTVSNMSPEDSSIYLCSVGKGTGWMNDGYTFGSGTRLTVV.

The chain links TRBV11-2 to TRBJ1-2, with D possibly TRBD1 on 6 matching bases. The V and J ends lost 5 bases and 3 bases respectively, with 13 bases between them. Germline CDR1 SGHAT, CDR2 FQNNGV. The CDR3 is 14 amino acids. The DNA for the CDR3 is TGTGCCAGCAGCACGAACAGGGTTGACTATGGCTACACCTTC. It encodes CASSTNRVDYGYTF.

The V gene is TRBV10-1, the J gene TRBJ1-1; D is ambiguous. Trimming cost V 5 bases and J 1 base, with 5 bases left between them. The CDR3 is made up of 12 amino acids. CDR1 WNHNN and CDR2 SYGVQD come from the germline V gene (reference sequence). CDR3 DNA sequence: TGCGCCAGCAGTCCCTCGAACACTGAAGCTTTCTTT. This translates into CASSPSNTEAFF.

This sequence joins TRBV10-2 and TRBJ2-3, with D perhaps matching TRBD1 (6 bases). Trimming left V 8 bases short and J 0 bases short, with 12 bases between. The CDR3 has 14 amino acids. Germline V lookup: CDR1 WSHSY, CDR2 SAAADI. The CDR3 DNA sequence: TGCGCCAGCGAATGGACAGCCAGCACAGATACGCAGTATTTT. As protein: CASEWTASTDTQYF.

V and J are TRBV2 and TRBJ1-5; D gene unclear. This CDR3 has 15 residues. V lost 2 bases and J lost 2, with 10 bases in between. Germline CDR1 SNHLY, CDR2 FYNNEI. CDR3 DNA sequence: TGTGCCAGCAGTGAATTCGGCCAGGGCAATCAGCCCCAGCATTTT. The encoded protein is CASSEFGQGNQPQHF.

This chain connects TRBV27 to TRBJ1-5; 7 bases are a match to TRBD1. This CDR3 has 16 amino acids. V shed 6 bases and J 1 base; nucleotides not matched to a gene: 9. Germline V gene lookup returns CDR1 MNHEY and CDR2 SMNVEV (reference sequence). As DNA, the CDR3 is TGTGCCAGCAGCCCCCGACAGGGATCGAGCAATCAGCCCCAGCATTTT. This codes for CASSPRQGSSNQPQHF.